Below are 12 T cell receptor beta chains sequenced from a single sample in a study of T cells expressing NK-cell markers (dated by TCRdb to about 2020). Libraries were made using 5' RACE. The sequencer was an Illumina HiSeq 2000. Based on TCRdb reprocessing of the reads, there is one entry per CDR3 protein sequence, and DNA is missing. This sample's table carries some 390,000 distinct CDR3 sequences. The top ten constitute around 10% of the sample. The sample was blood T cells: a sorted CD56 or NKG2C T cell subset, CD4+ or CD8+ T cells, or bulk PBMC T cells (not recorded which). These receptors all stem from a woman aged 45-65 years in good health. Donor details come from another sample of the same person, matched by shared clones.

CDR3 amino acids: CASSMRQLITEAFF. The chain links TRBV19 to TRBJ1-1; without DNA, the TCRdb call of TRBD1 cannot be checked. Germline-derived CDR1 and CDR2 are LNHDA and SQIVND (reference sequence). The CDR3 is 14 amino acids.

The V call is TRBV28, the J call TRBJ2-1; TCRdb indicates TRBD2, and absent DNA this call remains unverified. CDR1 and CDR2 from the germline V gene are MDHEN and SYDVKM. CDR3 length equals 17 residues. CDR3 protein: CASSSALAGGFYNEQFF.

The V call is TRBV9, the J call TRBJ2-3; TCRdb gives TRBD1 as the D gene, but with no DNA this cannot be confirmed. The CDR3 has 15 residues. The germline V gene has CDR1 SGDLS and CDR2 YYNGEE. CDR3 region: CASSPRQGARGTQYF.

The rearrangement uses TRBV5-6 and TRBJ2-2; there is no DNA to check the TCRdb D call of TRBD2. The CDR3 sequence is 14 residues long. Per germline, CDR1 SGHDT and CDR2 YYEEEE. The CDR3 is CASSLREGSGELFF.

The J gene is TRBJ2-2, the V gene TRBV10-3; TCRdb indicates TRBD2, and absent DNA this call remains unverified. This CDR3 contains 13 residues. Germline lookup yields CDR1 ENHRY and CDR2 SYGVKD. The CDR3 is CAISALVSGELFF.

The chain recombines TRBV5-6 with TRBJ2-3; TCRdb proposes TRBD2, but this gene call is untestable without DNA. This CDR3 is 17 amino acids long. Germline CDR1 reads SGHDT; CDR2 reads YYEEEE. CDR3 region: CASSFSGLAGYTDTQYF.

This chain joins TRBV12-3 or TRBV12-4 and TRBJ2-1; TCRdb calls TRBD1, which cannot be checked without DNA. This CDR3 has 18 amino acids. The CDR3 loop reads CASSLSKGAGSGYNEQFF.

The CDR3 spells CAISAGNYGYTF. The rearrangement uses TRBV10-3 and TRBJ1-2. CDR1 is ENHRY, CDR2 SYGVKD, per germline. CDR3 length: 12 residues.

Here the CDR3 reads CASSPGLAELDEQFF. The J gene is TRBJ2-1, the V gene TRBV12-3 or TRBV12-4; the TRBD2 assignment by TCRdb is unverifiable without DNA. The CDR3 sequence is 15 residues long.

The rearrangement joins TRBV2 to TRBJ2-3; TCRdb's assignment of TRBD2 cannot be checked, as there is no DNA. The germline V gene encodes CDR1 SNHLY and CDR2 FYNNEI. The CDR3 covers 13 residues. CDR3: CASSEGTTDTQYF. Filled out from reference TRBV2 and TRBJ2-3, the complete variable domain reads EPEVTQTPSHQVTQMGQEVILRCVPISNHLYFYWYRQILGQKVEFLVSFYNNEISEKSEIFDDQFSVERPDGSNFTLKIRSTKLEDSAMYFCASSEGTTDTQYFGPGTRLTVL.

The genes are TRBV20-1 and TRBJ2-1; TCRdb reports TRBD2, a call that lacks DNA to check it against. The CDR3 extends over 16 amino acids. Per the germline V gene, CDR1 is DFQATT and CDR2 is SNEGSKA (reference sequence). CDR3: CSASLLAGGELNEQFF.

The CDR3 sequence is CASGTGGGGETQYF. The chain employs TRBV2 and TRBJ2-5; TCRdb's D call of TRBD1 is untestable without DNA. Germline lookup yields CDR1 SNHLY and CDR2 FYNNEI. CDR3 length: 14 residues.